This TCR beta chain was sequenced for a study of blood T cell repertoires in COVID-19. Study background: From the United States, Italy and Spain came samples of acute and convalescent COVID-19. The cDNA or gDNA used as material had been derived from T cells, B-cell-depleted T cells, or PBMCs.

V lost 1 base, J lost 1 base, and 7 bases lay in between. CDR1 is MDHEN, CDR2 SYDVKM, per germline. This CDR3 comprises 14 residues. Authors' methods: The authors estimated nucleated cell counts from reference gene primer amplification. Some clones are missing from TCRdb's copy, which holds only in-frame ones; the method was immunoSEQ multiplex PCR. For V, J and clone size, that table is used; D and trimming come from the DNA. In the table there are about 150,000 clones, 85% to 90% of which are singletons. Source material: peripheral blood. The chain uses TRBV28 and TRBJ2-5; D call uncertain. The TCR was taken from a woman aged 40 to 49 with acute or convalescent COVID-19. CDR3 sequence reads: CASSLSRAQETQYF. The CDR3 nucleotides read TGTGCCAGCAGTTTATCGAGAGCCCAAGAGACCCAGTACTTC. Full variable domain (remainder filled in from reference TRBV28 and TRBJ2-5): DVKVTQSSRYLVKRTGEKVFLECVQDMDHENMFWYRQDPGLGLRLIYFSYDVKMKEKGDIPEGYSVSREKKERFSLILESASTNQTSMYLCASSLSRAQETQYFGPGTRLLVL.